This T cell receptor beta chain was captured in a study of identical twins. This clonotype was observed a few times. Using its own MiXCR run on the 5' RACE reads, TCRdb lists one record per CDR3 protein. Here the sample spans a few hundred thousand distinct CDR3 sequences, 9.5% to 10% being singletons. Between the trimmed V and J ends, which lost 5 bases and 1 base, there was a span of 9 bases. This CDR3 has 14 amino acids. Germline V gene data show CDR1 as LNHNV and CDR2 as YYDKDF (reference sequence). This sample also appeared in a second study, on yellow fever vaccine responses in identical twins.

The sequenced material came from PBMCs. The rearrangement links TRBV15 to TRBJ2-1; D is possibly TRBD2 (6 bases). This clonotype was sampled from a woman under 30 in good health. The CDR3, as DNA: TGTGCCACCAGCGCGGGAACGTCCTACAATGAGCAGTTCTTC. Protein product: CATSAGTSYNEQFF.